This T cell receptor beta chain was found in a study of post-analysis software for immune sequencing data. The study's findings and limits: Normalized Chao1 diversity in multiple sclerosis patients fell significantly below that of controls.

With respect to this clonotype: What it recognizes is unknown.

Incorporated into the TCR beta cDNA libraries were unique molecular identifiers, which served to reduce PCR and sequencing biases. TCRdb redid the calling of the PCR reads with MiXCR, one entry per CDR3 protein. The sample shows hundreds of thousands of distinct CDR3 sequences, around 60% of them seen only once. The specimen was blood. The TCR comes from a girl aged 2 to 9 with multiple sclerosis.

CDR3 loop: CSVDGQGEADTQYF. The CDR3 DNA is TGCAGCGTTGACGGTCAGGGGGAAGCAGATACGCAGTATTTT. J is TRBJ2-3 and V is TRBV29-1; 7 bases line up with TRBD1. CDR3 length equals 14 residues. The trim removed 3 bases at V and 4 bases at J, leaving 7 bases unmatched. Germline V lookup: CDR1 SQVTM, CDR2 ANQGSEA.